The 18 T cell receptor beta chains below were found in one sample sequenced in a study of spatial heterogeneity in lung cancer. TCRdb independently ran MiXCR on the 5' RACE reads; one entry per CDR3 protein. The repertoire holds 30,000 to 45,000 distinct CDR3 sequences, with less than 5.5% as singletons. Time point: sample taken at primary tumor resection. Extraction of whole RNA from tumor, nontumor lung or frozen PBMC preceded unsorted sequencing. The sequences come from PBMCs, collected at surgery. These receptors all stem from a female donor with early-stage non-small cell lung cancer.

This clonotype was seen ten or more times. The chain combines TRBV20-1 with TRBJ1-2; D gene uncertain. CDR1 is DFQATT and CDR2 is SNEGSKA in the germline V gene (reference sequence). The CDR3 runs to 12 residues. Trimming removed 1 base at V and 7 bases at J, with 10 bases between. CDR3 DNA sequence: TGCAGTGCTAGAGTGTCCTCCGCTGGCTACACCTTC. Encoded protein: CSARVSSAGYTF.

There are many counts of this clonotype. This chain uses TRBV20-1 with TRBJ1-1; D unresolved. The CDR3 has 14 amino acids. Germline CDR1 and CDR2: DFQATT and SNEGSKA (reference sequence). The V end was cut by 0 bases, the J end by 1 base, with 9 bases between. In DNA form, the CDR3 reads TGCAGTGCTAGAGATAACTTTCCGAACACTGAAGCTTTCTTT. Residues: CSARDNFPNTEAFF.

This chain links TRBV6-1 with TRBJ2-7; D call uncertain. The CDR3 contains 13 residues. Deletions cut 7 bases from V and 0 bases from J, with 10 bases between. Per the germline V gene, CDR1 is MNHNS and CDR2 is SASEGT. CDR3 protein: CASTVGNSYEQYF. CDR3 DNA sequence: TGTGCCAGCACCGTAGGCAACTCCTACGAGCAGTACTTC.

This clonotype was seen repeatedly, ten times or more. The CDR3 DNA is TGTGCCAGCAGTTACTCGAGGACACCTGGAAACACCATATATTTT. It specifies CASSYSRTPGNTIYF. V gene TRBV6-5 combines with J gene TRBJ1-3; weak D call: TRBD1 (5 bases). This CDR3 has 15 amino acids. Trimming took off 0 bases at V and 2 bases at J, with 8 bases between the two ends. In germline, CDR1 is MNHEY, CDR2 SVGAGI.

This clonotype was detected ten times or more. The chain has TRBV2 and TRBJ1-5; D gene unclear. The CDR3 length is 15 residues. Germline V gene lookup returns CDR1 SNHLY and CDR2 FYNNEI. The V gene lost 3 bases and the J gene lost 6 bases, with 15 bases spanning the gap. DNA of the CDR3: TGTGCCAGCAGTGACGTCTTACAGAAAGGTCAGCCCCAGCATTTT. Translating it yields CASSDVLQKGQPQHF. Drawing the rest from reference TRBV2 and TRBJ1-5, the complete variable domain is EPEVTQTPSHQVTQMGQEVILRCVPISNHLYFYWYRQILGQKVEFLVSFYNNEISEKSEIFDDQFSVERPDGSNFTLKIRSTKLEDSAMYFCASSDVLQKGQPQHFGDGTRLSIL.

In its sample, this clonotype was seen many times. The chain uses TRBV4-1 and TRBJ1-5, with a weak D call TRBD1 (6 bases). Germline loops: CDR1 MGHRA, CDR2 YSYEKL. The CDR3 is 19 residues long. V was cut by 4 bases and J by 0 bases, with 22 bases left in between. The CDR3 coding sequence is TGCGCCAGCAGCCCCCAGGGGTTGTCACGGAGATATAGCAATCAGCCCCAGCATTTT. This gives the protein CASSPQGLSRRYSNQPQHF.

In its sample, this clonotype was seen many times. This chain uses TRBV29-1 with TRBJ2-3; 9 nucleotides align to TRBD1. Germline trimming cut 4 bases from V and 4 bases from J; bases unmatched to any gene: 9. Germline CDR1 reads SQVTM; CDR2 reads ANQGSEA. CDR3 length equals 15 residues. The CDR3, as DNA: TGCAGCGTTGCCCGGACAGGGGTTTACGCAGATACGCAGTATTTT. Its protein is CSVARTGVYADTQYF.

This clonotype has ten or more counts. The chain combines TRBV18 with TRBJ2-7; no clear D gene. Germline-derived CDR1 and CDR2 are KGHSH and LQKENI. The V gene lost 3 bases and the J gene lost 3 bases, with 9 bases spanning the gap. CDR3 size: 13 residues. The CDR3, as DNA: TGTGCCAGCTCACCGGCCCTAGACTACGAGCAGTACTTC. As protein: CASSPALDYEQYF. Complete variable domain (other parts from reference TRBV18 and TRBJ2-7): NAGVMQNPRHLVRRRGQEARLRCSPMKGHSHVYWYRQLPEEGLKFMVYLQKENIIDESGMPKERFSAEFPKEGPSILRIQQVVRGDSAAYFCASSPALDYEQYFGPGTRLTVT.

This clonotype was seen many times. The chain employs TRBV27 and TRBJ2-1, with a weak D call TRBD1 (5 bases). There are 15 residues in the CDR3. CDR1 is MNHEY, CDR2 SMNVEV, per germline (reference sequence). Between the trimmed V and J ends, which lost 0 bases and 2 bases, there was a span of 8 bases. The CDR3, as DNA: TGTGCCAGCAGTTTATCCCCGACAGCCTACAATGAGCAGTTCTTC. Translated: CASSLSPTAYNEQFF.

In the case of this clonotype: A much larger clone is a single base away; this may be a read error. It is likely a read error, because the conserved phenylalanine at the end of the CDR3 is missing. The J gene is TRBJ1-4, the V gene TRBV2; TRBD1 matches at 9 bases. Germline V lookup: CDR1 SNHLY, CDR2 FYNNEI. The ends lost 3 bases at V and 8 bases at J; junction bases unmatched: 4. The CDR3 spans 14 residues. The CDR3 region is CASSEGQGTEKLFS. CDR3 nucleotides: TGTGCCAGCAGTGAGGGACAGGGTACCGAAAAACTGTTTTCT.

This clonotype appeared many times. The gene calls are TRBV11-2 and TRBJ1-1; D is ambiguous. Trimming removed 7 bases from V and 3 bases from J, with 12 bases in between. Germline CDR1 is SGHAT and CDR2 is FQNNGV. The CDR3 has 13 residues. DNA for the CDR3: TGTGCCAGCACCATGGAAGTACACACTGAAGCTTTCTTT. Translated: CASTMEVHTEAFF.

Judged by abundance, this clonotype is medium-sized. This chain joins TRBV24-1 and TRBJ2-3; unclear D gene. This CDR3 is 14 amino acids long. The V and J ends lost 2 bases and 5 bases respectively, with 10 bases between them. The germline V gene encodes CDR1 KGHDR and CDR2 SFDVKD. CDR3 in amino acids: CATSDSASGDTQYF. The CDR3 DNA reads TGTGCCACCAGTGATTCCGCGTCGGGAGATACGCAGTATTTT.

This clonotype was seen only a few times. V usage is TRBV20-1 and J usage is TRBJ2-5; tentatively, D is TRBD1 (5 bases). Deletions cut 3 bases from V and 5 bases from J, with 13 bases between. The CDR3 is 13 residues long. Germline V lookup: CDR1 DFQATT, CDR2 SNEGSKA (reference sequence). CDR3 protein: CSAREQGRETQYF. CDR3 sequence (DNA): TGCAGTGCTAGGGAGCAGGGAAGGGAGACCCAGTACTTC.

There are many counts of this clonotype. The rearrangement joins TRBV6-2 or TRBV6-3 to TRBJ1-1, with 7 positions matching TRBD1. Germline V gives CDR1 MNHEY, CDR2 SVGEGT. This CDR3 comprises 16 residues. The V and J ends lost 6 bases and 1 base, in that order; junction bases with no gene match: 11. The CDR3 reads CASRSLYRGRNTEAFF. The CDR3 DNA reads as TGTGCCAGCAGATCTCTATACAGGGGAAGGAACACTGAAGCTTTCTTT.

This clonotype was seen many times. The chain carries TRBV5-1 and TRBJ1-1; D is uncertain. Per germline, CDR1 SGHRS and CDR2 YFSETQ. V lost 1 base and J lost 1, with 14 bases in between. The CDR3 runs 16 residues. CDR3 nucleotides: TGCGCCAGCAGCTTGTCGTCTCTTGCGGGGAACACTGAAGCTTTCTTT. It is translated as CASSLSSLAGNTEAFF.

In its sample, this clonotype was seen many times. The chain links TRBV6-2 or TRBV6-3 to TRBJ1-5; D not resolved. V dropped 8 bases and J dropped 2 bases, with 10 bases sitting between them. The CDR3 runs to 13 residues. Germline V gene lookup returns CDR1 MNHEY and CDR2 SVGEGT. The DNA of the CDR3 is TGTGCCAGCCGCCAAGAGGGCAATCAGCCCCAGCATTTT. It codes for CASRQEGNQPQHF.

This chain connects TRBV3-1 to TRBJ1-2, with D unclear. The germline gives CDR1 LGHDT, CDR2 YNNKEL (reference sequence). V was trimmed by 1 base and J by 7 bases, leaving 13 bases between them. The CDR3 contains 14 residues. In nucleotides, the CDR3 is TGTGCCAGCAGCCAAGTTACGGCCTCGGGTGGCTACACCTTC. This sequence encodes CASSQVTASGGYTF.

This chain uses TRBV28 with TRBJ2-5; D gene unclear. The CDR3 contains 15 residues. Germline CDR1 reads MDHEN; CDR2 reads SYDVKM. The ends were cut back, 5 bases at V and 1 base at J, with 14 bases in the middle. CDR3: CASSAIGTSQETQYF. The CDR3 DNA reads TGTGCCAGCAGTGCGATTGGAACCTCCCAAGAGACCCAGTACTTC.